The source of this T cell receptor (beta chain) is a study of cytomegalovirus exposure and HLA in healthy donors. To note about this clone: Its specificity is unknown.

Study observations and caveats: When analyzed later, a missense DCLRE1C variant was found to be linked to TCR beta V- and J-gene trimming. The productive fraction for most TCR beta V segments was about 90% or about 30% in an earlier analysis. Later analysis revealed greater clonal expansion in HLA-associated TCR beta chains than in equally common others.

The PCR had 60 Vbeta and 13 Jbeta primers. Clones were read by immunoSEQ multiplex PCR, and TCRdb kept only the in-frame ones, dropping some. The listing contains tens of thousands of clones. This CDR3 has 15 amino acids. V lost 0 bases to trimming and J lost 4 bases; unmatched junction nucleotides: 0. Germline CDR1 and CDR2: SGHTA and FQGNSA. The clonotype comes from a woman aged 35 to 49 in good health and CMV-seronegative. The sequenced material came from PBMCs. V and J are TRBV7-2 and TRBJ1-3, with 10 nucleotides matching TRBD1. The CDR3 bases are TGTGCCAGCAGCTTAGCGACAGGGGGCGGAAACACCATATATTTT. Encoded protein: CASSLATGGGNTIYF.